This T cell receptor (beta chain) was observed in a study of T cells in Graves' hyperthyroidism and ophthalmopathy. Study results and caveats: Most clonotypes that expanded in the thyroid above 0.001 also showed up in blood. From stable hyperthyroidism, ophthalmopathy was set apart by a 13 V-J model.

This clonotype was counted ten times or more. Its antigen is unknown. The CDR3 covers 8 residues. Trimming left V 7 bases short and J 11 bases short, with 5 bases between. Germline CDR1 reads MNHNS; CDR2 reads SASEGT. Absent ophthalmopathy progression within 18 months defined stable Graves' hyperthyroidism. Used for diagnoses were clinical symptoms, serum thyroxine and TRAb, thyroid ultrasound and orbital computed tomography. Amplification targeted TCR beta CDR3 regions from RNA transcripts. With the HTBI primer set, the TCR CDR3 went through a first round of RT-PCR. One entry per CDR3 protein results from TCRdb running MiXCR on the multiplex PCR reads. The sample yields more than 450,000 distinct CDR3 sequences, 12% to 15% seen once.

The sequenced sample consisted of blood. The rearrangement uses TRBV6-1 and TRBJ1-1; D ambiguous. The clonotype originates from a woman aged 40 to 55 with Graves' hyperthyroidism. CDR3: CASNEAFF. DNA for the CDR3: TGTGCCAGCAACGAGGCTTTCTTT.